Presented here are 7 T cell receptor beta chains from one specimen sequenced in a study of shared clonotypes between healthy human individuals. Using immunoSEQ multiplex PCR, the repertoire was profiled, and TCRdb retains in-frame clones only, with some absent. Of around 2.3 million clones in the sample, roughly 95% are singletons; the top ten hold approximately 0.13%. The sample taken for sequencing was naive CD4+ T cells sorted from blood. Subset given: CD45RA+ positively selected. These receptors were obtained from a man aged 18 to 30 in good health.

CDR3 sequence reads: CASSRGGSGTTDTQYF. In DNA, the CDR3 is TGCGCCAGCAGCAGGGGTGGTAGCGGGACAACAGATACGCAGTATTTT. The chain couples TRBV5-1 to TRBJ2-3, with 8 bases lining up with TRBD2. The CDR3 is made up of 16 amino acids. Germline V CDR1 and CDR2: SGHRS, YFSETQ. Trimming at V came to 4 bases and at J to 3 bases, leaving 10 bases not matched to a gene.

This chain connects TRBV30 to TRBJ2-3, with 10 bases lining up with TRBD2. The V segment lost 2 bases and the J segment 0 bases; nucleotides outside the gene matches: 8. The CDR3 spans 17 residues. Per the germline V gene, CDR1 is GTSNPN and CDR2 is SVGIG (reference sequence). As DNA, the CDR3 is TGTGCCTGGAGTAGGGGGAGGACTAGCGGTAGCACAGATACGCAGTATTTT. Translating it yields CAWSRGRTSGSTDTQYF.

V gene TRBV11-2 combines with J gene TRBJ2-2, with no clear D. V lost 2 bases, J lost 2 bases, and 15 bases lay in between. This CDR3 has 17 amino acids. Per the germline V gene, CDR1 is SGHAT and CDR2 is FQNNGV. In DNA, the CDR3 is TGTGCCAGCAGCTTAAAACCGATTAGCTTAAACACCGGGGAGCTGTTTTTT. Residues: CASSLKPISLNTGELFF.

The rearrangement links TRBV2 to TRBJ2-3; TRBD2 matches at 9 bases. Trimming at V came to 6 bases and at J to 9 bases, leaving 4 bases not matched to a gene. CDR1 is SNHLY and CDR2 is FYNNEI in the germline V gene. There are 12 residues in the CDR3. The CDR3 loop is CASSVLAGTQYF. For the CDR3, the DNA is TGTGCCAGCAGCGTGCTAGCGGGGACGCAGTATTTT.

The genes are TRBV4-3 and TRBJ1-2; a weak D match, TRBD1 (5 bases). V lost 0 bases, J lost 3 bases, and 20 bases lay in between. The length of the CDR3 is 18 residues. Germline CDR1 is LGHNA and CDR2 is YSLEER. The CDR3 DNA sequence: TGCGCCAGCAGCCAAGACGAGGGGTCAGGAGATCGAGACTATGGCTACACCTTC. Its translation is CASSQDEGSGDRDYGYTF.

CDR3 in amino acids: CASSYSGDSSSYEQYF. Here the CDR3 DNA reads TGTGCCAGCAGTTACTCGGGGGACTCTAGCTCCTACGAGCAGTACTTC. This chain joins TRBV6-5 and TRBJ2-7; possible D gene TRBD2, 6 bases. V lost 0 bases and J lost 0, with 12 bases in between. The V gene's germline CDR1 is MNHEY and CDR2 SVGAGI. The CDR3 length is 16 residues.

Comments on this clone: Relative to the germline gene, one junction end is altered; a read error may explain this. This chain uses TRBV4-1 with TRBJ1-6; D possibly corresponds to TRBD1 (5 bases). Germline V gene data show CDR1 as MGHRA and CDR2 as YSYEKL. This CDR3 has 15 amino acids. CDR3 protein: CASSKEGGGDSPLHF. Here the CDR3 DNA reads TGCGCCAGCAGCAAAGAGGGTGGAGGGGATTCACCCCTCCACTTT.